This TCR beta chain was found in a study of shared clonotypes between healthy human individuals (dated by TCRdb to 2019 to 2021). Background for the entire study: Three men and two women, aged 18 to 49 years, made up the cohort. For each donor, three plates each were used for CD4 naive and CD4 memory, two plates were used for CD8 naive, and one plate was used for CD8 memory. To estimate repertoire size and how much clonotype sharing occurs between individuals, the study deeply sequenced the blood TCR repertoires of five healthy adults. To increase sequencing depth and limit assay-specific biases, TCR repertoire library preparation and sequencing were carried out by different laboratories using diverse techniques. Per donor, leukapheresis produced somewhere between about 0.8 and 9.5 billion PBMCs. What the work shows at the level of the full study, not this receptor alone: The small number of donors limited the genetic and exposure-history diversity represented. Pairwise subsampling indicated that sequencing depth was expected to affect the degree of clonotype sharing among donors. Only blood was sampled, and tissue TCR repertoires likely differ from those in blood. Rarefaction of sorted-subset datasets indicated incomplete sequencing despite the large sequencing depth. Higher generation probabilities were observed for clonotypes shared by all four sorted-subset donors than for non-shared clonotypes. About 5% of naive CD4, roughly 3.5% of naive CD8, approximately 2.2% of memory CD4, and approximately 0.39% of memory CD8 clonotypes were shared across a handful of donors. Naive subsets generally had larger estimated clonotype richness than memory subsets.

Using the deep immunoSEQ assay, multiplex PCR amplified TCR CDR3 regions from genomic DNA. For each cell subset, the extracted genomic DNA was distributed evenly across all wells of several immunoSEQ 96-well plates, and each plate served as one replicate. For sorted subsets, approximately 190 ng of genomic DNA, equivalent to about 30,000 T cell genomes, went into each replicate PCR. Purified libraries were quantified with a Qubit 3.0 fluorometer, sized on a Bioanalyzer 2100, and re-quantified with the KAPA Library Quantification kit. Every immunoSEQ 96-well plate was sequenced on a dedicated single-read 150-cycle Illumina NextSeq 550 flow cell. The authors processed their data as follows. Because the immunoSEQ output included only junctional sequences and no quality scores, the filtering could not be the same as the filtering used for full-length reads. To assign V/J genes and CDR3, sequences were annotated using PyIR, a Python wrapper for IgBLAST v1.9, with IMGT germline references. Reads were filtered out if the reads had weak V/J assignments (E-value above 1e-6), no CDR3, stop codons, out-of-frame junctions, or ambiguous translated residues. V3J clonotypes were defined as sequences sharing the same inferred V gene, J gene, and CDR3 amino acid sequence. To compute the percentage overlap between repertoires, the number of shared unique clonotypes was divided by the size of the smaller repertoire. Richness of each repertoire was evaluated using RTK rarefaction, the Chao1 estimator, and Recon v2.1 estimates of unobserved clonotypes. Generation probabilities were computed with OLGA for all TCRbeta clonotypes obtained by the gDNA method from several donors. TCRdb stores this immuneACCESS table with in-frame sequences only. Part of the clones is absent; in the studies checked, under half of the shortfall reflects unresolved V genes, and no reason is known for the rest. V and J calls and clone size are as listed in that table; D and trimming were resolved from the DNA. The sample table records around 1.9 million clones; 93% of these occur just once. About 1.7% of the sample belongs to the ten largest clones.

Remarks on this clone: Its binding antigen is unknown. It has no much larger one-base neighbor in the sample; base qualities were not kept.

For the CD8 naive samples, CD45RO-negative cells were positively selected for CCR7, yielding a CD45RA+CCR7+ population from which TemRA cells were excluded. Healthy HIV-negative adults with no recently reported acute infections or vaccinations were included as donors. Every donor was a Caucasian adult residing in Nashville, Tennessee, USA. Blood was obtained by leukapheresis, after which PBMCs were separated by Ficoll-Histopaque density gradient centrifugation and cryopreserved in liquid nitrogen vapor phase. Purity and quantity of every magnetically sorted T cell population were checked by analytical flow cytometry. Genomic DNA was isolated from each sorted fraction and quantified by UV absorbance on a Nanodrop 2000c. From cysteine to phenylalanine, the CDR3 is 17 amino acids long. Left in the record is the CDR3 DNA by itself, 51 bases read in frame from the first base. V is cut by 0 bases and J by 2 bases, and the space between the germline ends is 18 bases. CDR1 and CDR2 are read off the germline V gene as SGDLS and YYNGEE.

The chain couples TRBV9 to TRBJ2-7; the D gene cannot be resolved reliably. The TCR comes from a man between 18 and 29 years old in good health. Some clones in this sample may be carry-over from other donors' samples. The sample was naive CD8+ T cells from PBMCs. This specimen's cell subset or site label, per the study, means: CD45RA+CCR7+. The bases read TGTGCCAGCAGCGTAGCTGTCTTCCAAGAGCAGACCTACGAGCAGTACTTC. It specifies CASSVAVFQEQTYEQYF.